The 29 T cell receptor beta chains presented below share a single source sample, sequenced in a study of T cell clusters in autoimmune cytopenias. TRB rearrangements were amplified by touch-down multiplex PCR with mixed TRB-A/B primers. Following a re-call of the multiplex PCR reads, TCRdb has one entry per CDR3 protein and lacks DNA. The sample table sets out 6,000 to 6,500 distinct CDR3 sequences. Each sample's input was 250 ng genomic DNA, 35,000 to 40,000 genome equivalents. In addition, the sample was reused for a study of T cell repertoires in aging, cancer and after chemotherapy.

Sequencing input: peripheral blood. The receptor set was obtained from a human donor in good health.

According to its frequency, this clonotype is medium-sized. V gene TRBV15 combines with J gene TRBJ2-5; the TCRdb call, TRBD2, lacks DNA for checking. The length of the CDR3 is 16 residues. Germline values: CDR1 LNHNV, CDR2 YYDKDF (reference sequence). The chain's CDR3 is CATSREVAGFQETQYF.

This clonotype is labeled medium-sized (0.01 to 0.1%) based on frequency. The rearrangement links TRBV15 to TRBJ2-3; TCRdb outputs TRBD1, but without DNA this stays unchecked. The CDR3 sequence is 17 residues long. From germline, CDR1 is LNHNV and CDR2 YYDKDF (reference sequence). The CDR3 reads CATSRDYDGTGTDTQYF.

This sequence joins TRBV11-2 and TRBJ1-2; TCRdb calls TRBD1, which cannot be checked without DNA. From germline, CDR1 is SGHAT and CDR2 FQNNGV. This CDR3 contains 14 residues. CDR3: CASSLGPANYGYTF.

The chain has TRBV5-1 and TRBJ1-1; the TCRdb call, TRBD1, lacks DNA for checking. The CDR3 length is 15 residues. In germline, CDR1 is SGHRS, CDR2 YFSETQ. The chain's CDR3 is CASSLGGRGNTEAFF.

This clonotype is identified as medium-sized from frequency. The chain carries TRBV19 and TRBJ2-1; TCRdb designates TRBD1, a call that cannot be tested without DNA. Germline lookup yields CDR1 LNHDA and CDR2 SQIVND (reference sequence). CDR3 length: 16 amino acids. The CDR3 loop reads CASSMGAASSYNEQFF.

V gene TRBV7-2 combines with J gene TRBJ2-1; TCRdb outputs TRBD1, but without DNA this stays unchecked. From germline, CDR1 is SGHTA and CDR2 FQGNSA. CDR3 length: 16 amino acids. CDR3 sequence reads: CASSLWAGERINEQFF.

The gene calls are TRBV19 and TRBJ1-1. Germline V gene lookup returns CDR1 LNHDA and CDR2 SQIVND (reference sequence). This CDR3 spans 15 amino acids. CDR3 loop: CASSIKGPTNTEAFF.

V and J are TRBV24-1 and TRBJ2-3; TCRdb's D call, TRBD1, is unchecked because there is no DNA. The CDR3 contains 15 residues. CDR1 KGHDR and CDR2 SFDVKD come from the germline V gene. The CDR3 spells CATSPGTGRMNTQYF.

CDR3 protein: CATSRETHEQYF. V gene TRBV15 combines with J gene TRBJ2-7. The CDR3 has 12 residues. The germline CDR1 and CDR2 sequences are LNHNV and YYDKDF (reference sequence).

This chain links TRBV5-4 with TRBJ1-2. This CDR3 contains 15 residues. Germline-derived CDR1 and CDR2 are SGHNT and YYREEE (reference sequence). The chain's CDR3 is CASSLAPAKTYGYTF.

The chain recombines TRBV6-2 or TRBV6-3 with TRBJ1-4. The CDR3 runs to 11 residues. Germline assignment: CDR1 MNHEY and CDR2 SVGEGT. This CDR3 is CASSWSEKLFF.

This chain links TRBV5-4 with TRBJ1-1; TCRdb reports TRBD1, a call that lacks DNA to check it against. The CDR3 is made up of 14 amino acids. Per germline, CDR1 SGHNT and CDR2 YYREEE (reference sequence). CDR3 loop: CASSLVRGNTEAFF.

CDR3 in amino acids: CASRLAEGAFF. The chain combines TRBV6-2 or TRBV6-3 with TRBJ1-1. CDR1 is MNHEY, CDR2 SVGEGT, per germline. The CDR3 has 11 amino acids.

The chain has TRBV7-9 and TRBJ2-5; TCRdb indicates TRBD1, and absent DNA this call remains unverified. This CDR3 comprises 15 residues. CDR1 and CDR2 from the germline V gene are SEHNR and FQNEAQ (reference sequence). The CDR3: CASSLASGGGGTQYF.

The rearrangement uses TRBV18 and TRBJ1-3; TCRdb's D call of TRBD1 is untestable without DNA. Germline assignment: CDR1 KGHSH and CDR2 LQKENI. This CDR3 is built from 15 residues. CDR3 in amino acids: CASSPRTGNLDTIYF.

The chain has TRBV7-2 and TRBJ1-4. Germline CDR1 reads SGHTA; CDR2 reads FQGNSA. CDR3 length equals 12 residues. CDR3 protein: CASSLNAEKLFF.

The CDR3 sequence: CASSNLDQGSLYEKLFF. V is TRBV2 and J is TRBJ1-4; without DNA, the TCRdb call of TRBD1 cannot be checked. Germline CDR1 and CDR2: SNHLY and FYNNEI. The CDR3 runs to 17 residues.

V gene TRBV7-6 combines with J gene TRBJ2-2. The length of the CDR3 is 16 residues. Germline V gene sequence: CDR1 SGHVS, CDR2 FNYEAQ. CDR3 sequence: CASSPMGNANTGELFF.

The rearrangement links TRBV20-1 to TRBJ2-5; checking the TCRdb D call of TRBD2 is not possible without DNA. Germline values: CDR1 DFQATT, CDR2 SNEGSKA (reference sequence). The CDR3 spans 16 residues. The CDR3 reads CSANRASGGALETQYF.

The chain recombines TRBV20-1 with TRBJ1-3. Germline CDR1 reads DFQATT; CDR2 reads SNEGSKA (reference sequence). The length of the CDR3 is 14 residues. CDR3 amino acids: CSARALESGNTIYF.

This chain links TRBV4-2 with TRBJ1-2; the TCRdb call, TRBD1, lacks DNA for checking. Germline CDR1 is LGHNA and CDR2 is YNFKEQ. This CDR3 is 14 amino acids long. Here the CDR3 reads CASSQGTSLYGYTF.

The V and J genes are TRBV5-1 and TRBJ1-2. The CDR3 extends over 13 amino acids. Germline loops: CDR1 SGHRS, CDR2 YFSETQ. This CDR3 reads CASSATDNYGYTF.

The gene calls are TRBV6-2 or TRBV6-3 and TRBJ1-5; the D gene TCRdb calls, TRBD1, cannot be checked with no DNA. Germline lookup yields CDR1 MNHEY and CDR2 SVGEGT. The length of the CDR3 is 17 residues. CDR3 in amino acids: CASSYDRGPYSNQPQHF.

The J gene is TRBJ1-1, the V gene TRBV6-2 or TRBV6-3; there is no DNA to check the TCRdb D call of TRBD1. Germline-derived CDR1 and CDR2 are MNHEY and SVGEGT. The CDR3 consists of 16 residues. The CDR3 reads CASSPRWGDLMTEAFF.

Judged by frequency, this clonotype is medium-sized. The chain has TRBV6-5 and TRBJ2-7; TCRdb reports TRBD1, a call that lacks DNA to check it against. Germline V gene lookup returns CDR1 MNHEY and CDR2 SVGAGI. The CDR3 contains 12 residues. The CDR3 loop reads CASTSWGHEQYF.

This chain links TRBV10-3 with TRBJ1-6; the D call of TRBD1 rests on TCRdb alone, since no DNA is present to check it. Germline CDR1 is ENHRY and CDR2 is SYGVKD. This CDR3 region has 15 residues. CDR3 region: CAISESTGVNSPLHF.

CDR3 amino acids: CASSGQLETQYF. This chain uses TRBV12-3 or TRBV12-4 with TRBJ2-5; TCRdb's assignment of TRBD1 cannot be checked, as there is no DNA. The CDR3 has 12 amino acids.

By frequency, this clonotype registers medium-sized. J is TRBJ2-7 and V is TRBV5-4; TCRdb's D call, TRBD2, is unchecked because there is no DNA. CDR3 size: 13 residues. Germline V gene sequence: CDR1 SGHNT, CDR2 YYREEE (reference sequence). The CDR3 here is CASSWGGGYEQYF. Complete variable domain (other parts from reference TRBV5-4 and TRBJ2-7): ETGVTQSPTHLIKTRGQQVTLRCSSQSGHNTVSWYQQALGQGPQFIFQYYREEENGRGNFPPRFSGLQFPNYSSELNVNALELDDSALYLCASSWGGGYEQYFGPGTRLTVT.

The gene calls are TRBV20-1 and TRBJ2-5; TCRdb calls TRBD2, which cannot be checked without DNA. The germline V gene has CDR1 DFQATT and CDR2 SNEGSKA (reference sequence). This CDR3 region has 15 residues. This CDR3 reads CSARRLAGGRETQYF.